Below are 10 T cell receptor beta chains sequenced from a single sample in a study of identical twins. TCRdb itself ran the 5' RACE reads through MiXCR, one entry per CDR3 protein. The sample carries roughly 720,000 distinct CDR3 sequences, roughly 20% recorded once. The sample also formed part of further work on T cells expressing NK-cell markers.

Specimen: PBMCs. Receptors were obtained from a woman between 18 and 29 years old in good health.

This clonotype was observed a few times. The chain uses TRBV6-1 and TRBJ2-2; D gene unclear. The CDR3 is 15 amino acids. CDR1 is MNHNS and CDR2 is SASEGT in the germline V gene. Trimming pared 3 bases from V and 6 bases from J, leaving 14 bases between. CDR3 coding DNA: TGTGCCAGCAGTGAGCTTGCCGGTGCTGCCGGGGAGCTGTTTTTT. It is translated as CASSELAGAAGELFF.

This clonotype showed up just a few times. The chain has TRBV27 and TRBJ2-1, with 7 bases matching TRBD2. V gave up 10 bases and J gave up 3 bases; unmatched junction bases: 18. Germline V gene data show CDR1 as MNHEY and CDR2 as SMNVEV (reference sequence). The CDR3 has 17 residues. CDR3 DNA sequence: TGTGCCACATTCCCGGGAACTAGCGAGACGGTCTACAATGAGCAGTTCTTC. It encodes CATFPGTSETVYNEQFF.

Points on this clonotype: A much larger clone differs by one base, so this may be a read error. The chain has TRBV9 and TRBJ1-2; D remains ambiguous. Germline V gene sequence: CDR1 SGDLS, CDR2 YYNGEE. CDR3 length: 12 residues. Between the trimmed V and J ends, which lost 0 bases and 2 bases, there was a span of 2 bases. The chain's CDR3 is CASSVENYGYTF. The DNA of the CDR3 is TGTGCCAGCAGCGTAGAAAACTATGGCTACACCTTC.

This clonotype showed up just a few times. CDR3 amino acids: CAISAPPGRGAVETQYF. CDR3 in DNA: TGTGCCATCAGTGCACCCCCGGGGCGGGGGGCTGTGGAGACCCAGTACTTC. J is TRBJ2-5 and V is TRBV10-3, with 8 bases aligning to TRBD2. V dropped 4 bases and J dropped 5; count of bases not matched to a gene: 15. The CDR3 covers 17 residues. Germline CDR1 ENHRY, CDR2 SYGVKD.

The V call is TRBV4-2, the J call TRBJ2-1, with D perhaps matching TRBD1 (6 bases). CDR3 size: 16 residues. Germline values: CDR1 LGHNA, CDR2 YNFKEQ. V lost 0 bases to trimming and J lost 8 bases, with 17 bases between them. CDR3 bases: TGTGCCAGCAGCCAAGATGGAGCAGGGGCGGTGGATGAGCAGTTCTTC. This sequence encodes CASSQDGAGAVDEQFF.

This clonotype occurred once. The chain has TRBV20-1 and TRBJ2-1; D not certain. Looked up from germline, CDR1 is DFQATT and CDR2 is SNEGSKA (reference sequence). V lost 5 bases and J 3 bases, leaving 14 bases between the germline ends. CDR3 length: 14 residues. The CDR3 protein is CSALRMRGYNEQFF. The DNA of the CDR3 is TGCAGTGCTTTGCGGATGAGAGGCTACAATGAGCAGTTCTTC.

This clonotype was counted between two and nine times. This chain uses TRBV18 with TRBJ1-1; 7 bases map to TRBD1. The CDR3 runs to 17 residues. J gave up 4 bases and V 4 bases, and 15 bases lay outside the gene matches. Germline CDR1 reads KGHSH; CDR2 reads LQKENI. This chain's CDR3 is CASSLHSEGGWGTEAFF. The CDR3 DNA reads TGTGCCAGCTCACTGCACTCGGAAGGGGGCTGGGGCACTGAAGCTTTCTTT.

This clonotype has just a few counts. The rearrangement joins TRBV5-4 to TRBJ2-7; D is undetermined. Germline lookup yields CDR1 SGHNT and CDR2 YYREEE (reference sequence). This CDR3 has 14 residues. Trimming took 4 bases from V and 3 from J, leaving 14 bases between them. The CDR3 coding sequence is TGTGCCAGCAGCCGCTGGCGAGCCCACTACGAGCAGTACTTC. Protein product: CASSRWRAHYEQYF.

This clonotype was seen only a few times. V gene TRBV10-1 combines with J gene TRBJ2-1, with TRBD2 matching 7 bases. Germline V gene data show CDR1 as WNHNN and CDR2 as SYGVQD (reference sequence). The CDR3 runs 13 residues. J gave up 5 bases and V 4 bases, and 2 bases lay outside the gene matches. CDR3 amino acids: CASSGGGNNEQFF. CDR3 DNA: TGCGCCAGCAGTGGGGGGGGGAACAATGAGCAGTTCTTC.

The CDR3 here is CSALQGGNTEAFF. In DNA form, the CDR3 reads TGCAGTGCTTTACAGGGAGGTAACACTGAAGCTTTCTTT. The J gene is TRBJ1-1, the V gene TRBV20-1; D is perhaps TRBD1 (6 bases). The germline gives CDR1 DFQATT, CDR2 SNEGSKA (reference sequence). The V end lost 5 bases, the J end lost 2 bases, and 12 bases lay between the germline ends. The CDR3 extends over 13 amino acids.